The 28 T cell receptor beta chains below come from one sample, sequenced in a study of blood T cells in healthy people across ages. The second PCR ran about 7 to 12 cycles with a sample-barcoded 5' primer and J-beta primers. TCRdb re-analysed the 5' RACE reads in MiXCR, keeping a single row per CDR3 protein. Among some 370,000 distinct CDR3 sequences listed, approximately 52% were seen once. Input material: blood. These receptors originate from a man in his sixties in good health.

The chain couples TRBV7-2 to TRBJ2-7, with 7 bases fitting TRBD1. This CDR3 is 13 amino acids long. Germline values: CDR1 SGHTA, CDR2 FQGNSA. The CDR3 DNA reads as TGTGCAGAAGGGGGCGCGAGCTCCTACGAGCAGTACTTC. Residues: CAEGGASSYEQYF.

This clonotype showed up just a few times. The chain couples TRBV4-2 to TRBJ2-1; 11 nucleotides line up with TRBD2. CDR3 size: 19 residues. From germline, CDR1 is LGHNA and CDR2 YNFKEQ. After removal of 0 bases from V and 7 bases from J, the junction contained 14 bases not matched to a gene. CDR3 in DNA: TGTGCCAGCAGCCAAGATCCTAGCGGGGGGAGGGGGGGGAGGAATGAGCAGTTCTTC. Its protein is CASSQDPSGGRGGRNEQFF.

The rearrangement uses TRBV29-1 and TRBJ2-7, with 8 bases identical to TRBD1. This CDR3 is built from 11 residues. CDR1 is SQVTM and CDR2 is ANQGSEA in the germline V gene. The V gene end was trimmed by 4 bases and the J gene end by 6 bases; junction bases not matched to a gene: 2. The DNA of the CDR3 is TGCAGCGTTGGAACAGGGGGCGAGCAGTACTTC. Translation: CSVGTGGEQYF.

For this clonotype: This may be a read error: a much more frequent sequence differs by one nucleotide. The chain links TRBV6-5 to TRBJ1-2; tentative D call: TRBD1 (5 bases). There are 13 residues in the CDR3. The V end was cut by 0 bases, the J end by 10 bases, with 12 bases between. Germline lookup yields CDR1 MNHEY and CDR2 SVGAGI. The CDR3 loop is CASSYSGEGDYTF. CDR3 nucleotide sequence: TGTGCCAGCAGTTACTCAGGGGAGGGTGACTACACCTTC.

The chain combines TRBV6-1 with TRBJ2-7, with TRBD1 identical over 8 bases. V lost 6 bases, J lost 3 bases, and 10 bases stayed unmatched. Germline V lookup: CDR1 MNHNS, CDR2 SASEGT. There are 15 residues in the CDR3. CDR3 sequence (DNA): TGTGCCAGCAGCCTGACAGGGGATACCTACTACGAGCAGTACTTC. Translation gives CASSLTGDTYYEQYF.

This clonotype has just one count. The rearrangement links TRBV4-3 to TRBJ2-3; tentatively, D is TRBD1 (6 bases). The V end lost 4 bases, the J end lost 2 bases, and 13 bases lay between the germline ends. Germline assignment: CDR1 LGHNA and CDR2 YSLEER. This CDR3 spans 15 amino acids. CDR3 DNA: TGCGCCAGCAGCCGGGGACACCTTACCACAGATACGCAGTATTTT. Its protein product is CASSRGHLTTDTQYF.

This clonotype was found a few times. The chain joins TRBV5-1 to TRBJ2-1; perhaps TRBD1 as D (6 bases). Germline CDR1 SGHRS, CDR2 YFSETQ. The CDR3 runs to 15 residues. The V gene lost 2 bases and the J gene lost 6 bases, with 15 bases spanning the gap. Here the CDR3 reads CASSLDRTKFNEQFF. DNA of the CDR3: TGCGCCAGCAGCTTAGACAGGACCAAATTCAATGAGCAGTTCTTC.

V is TRBV11-1 and J is TRBJ2-1; 12 bases fit TRBD2. V lost 4 bases and J lost 9; bases outside the gene matches: 7. The CDR3 sequence is 15 residues long. CDR1 is SGHAT, CDR2 FQDESV, per germline (reference sequence). The CDR3 here is CASSSPSGRAPEQFF. Here the CDR3 DNA reads TGTGCCAGCAGCTCGCCTAGCGGGAGGGCCCCTGAGCAGTTCTTC.

The CDR3: CSATRQGVAYEQYF. The DNA for the CDR3 is TGCAGTGCTACTAGACAGGGAGTTGCCTACGAGCAGTACTTC. The rearrangement uses TRBV20-1 and TRBJ2-5; TRBD1 matches at 7 bases. Gene TRBJ2-7 matches the end of the DNA better, so the J call may be wrong. The CDR3 spans 14 residues. Germline V gives CDR1 DFQATT, CDR2 SNEGSKA (reference sequence).

The genes are TRBV20-1 and TRBJ2-4; the match to TRBD2 covers 10 bases. The DNA end is more similar to TRBJ2-7, so the J call may be wrong. Germline CDR1 DFQATT, CDR2 SNEGSKA (reference sequence). The CDR3 length is 17 residues. CDR3 loop: CSALAGSRRGTTHEQYF. The CDR3 bases are TGCAGTGCACTAGCGGGGTCCCGAAGGGGGACAACGCACGAGCAGTACTTC.

This chain joins TRBV27 and TRBJ1-2, with 7 bases aligning to TRBD1. Trimming removed 5 bases from V and 3 bases from J; junction bases left unmatched: 6. The CDR3 is 14 residues long. Germline CDR1 MNHEY, CDR2 SMNVEV (reference sequence). The CDR3 DNA is TGTGCCAGCAGTCCACAGGGGAGGGACTATGGCTACACCTTC. Translated: CASSPQGRDYGYTF.

The chain uses TRBV29-1 and TRBJ2-5; D may be TRBD2 (6 bases). The CDR3 spans 12 residues. V shed 6 bases and J shed 7 bases, with 15 bases lying between them. Germline V gives CDR1 SQVTM, CDR2 ANQGSEA. The CDR3 nucleotides are TGCAGCGTAGTGGGCCTCGGGGGGACCCAGTACTTC. Translating gives CSVVGLGGTQYF.

This clonotype has at least ten counts. The chain is built from TRBV25-1 and TRBJ2-7; 7 positions match TRBD1. Looked up from germline, CDR1 is MGHDK and CDR2 is SYGVNS. This CDR3 comprises 14 residues. V dropped 5 bases and J dropped 0; count of bases not matched to a gene: 4. The CDR3 bases are TGTGCCAGCAGTACCAGGGGGAGCTCCTACGAGCAGTACTTC. Its translation is CASSTRGSSYEQYF.

This sequence joins TRBV7-2 and TRBJ2-7; D unclear. CDR1 and CDR2 (germline): SGHTA, FQGNSA. Trimming pared 5 bases from V and 6 bases from J, leaving 17 bases between. The CDR3 sequence is 14 residues long. This chain's CDR3 is CASSPAGAVGEQYF. In DNA form, the CDR3 reads TGTGCCAGCAGCCCGGCTGGTGCCGTTGGCGAGCAGTACTTC.

The V gene is TRBV24-1, the J gene TRBJ2-1, with TRBD2 matching over 7 bases. Germline-derived CDR1 and CDR2 are KGHDR and SFDVKD. The CDR3 totals 16 residues. Losses at the gene ends were 3 bases for V and 4 bases for J; bases not matched to a gene: 8. CDR3 sequence: CATSDPQAGSYNEQFF. The CDR3 DNA sequence: TGTGCCACCAGTGATCCCCAAGCGGGGAGTTACAATGAGCAGTTCTTC.

This clonotype was picked up a small number of times. The genes are TRBV20-1 and TRBJ2-3; 12 bases match TRBD2. Germline values: CDR1 DFQATT, CDR2 SNEGSKA (reference sequence). The CDR3 spans 17 residues. With 1 base clipped from V and 2 bases from J, the junction kept 7 bases outside the gene matches. In DNA form, the CDR3 reads TGCAGTGCTAGAGTTGACGGACTAGCGGGGTCCACAGATACGCAGTATTTT. This gives the protein CSARVDGLAGSTDTQYF.

CDR3 nucleotide sequence: TGTGCCAGCAGAAAGCCCTTCGTCAGGGGCTACAATGAGCAGTTCTTC. Amino acids: CASRKPFVRGYNEQFF. The genes are TRBV6-2 or TRBV6-3 and TRBJ2-1, with D possibly matching TRBD1 (6 bases). V gave up 6 bases and J gave up 3 bases, with 18 bases separating them. In germline, CDR1 is MNHEY, CDR2 SVGEGT. There are 16 residues in the CDR3.

Remarks on this clonotype: A much larger clone sits a single nucleotide away, making a read error possible. CDR3 sequence reads: CASLTRFPDEQYF. The CDR3 DNA sequence: TGTGCCAGCTTGACAAGATTCCCCGACGAGCAGTACTTC. The chain recombines TRBV19 with TRBJ2-7; no reliable D call. CDR3 size: 13 residues. Trimming removed 9 bases from V and 5 bases from J, with 17 bases in between. CDR1 and CDR2 (germline): LNHDA, SQIVND (reference sequence).

Only a few counts were recorded for this clonotype. This sequence joins TRBV4-1 and TRBJ2-4; 7 nucleotides align to TRBD1. The CDR3 is 15 residues long. Trimming at V came to 5 bases and at J to 0 bases, leaving 4 bases not matched to a gene. CDR1 MGHRA and CDR2 YSYEKL come from the germline V gene. CDR3 sequence reads: CASSGQAVAKNIQYF. The DNA for the CDR3 is TGCGCCAGCAGCGGACAGGCCGTAGCCAAAAACATTCAGTACTTC.

The J gene is TRBJ2-7, the V gene TRBV11-1, with 7 nucleotides matching TRBD1. This CDR3 has 15 residues. Trimming took 6 bases from V and 2 from J; bases not matched to a gene: 10. The germline gives CDR1 SGHAT, CDR2 FQDESV (reference sequence). CDR3 residues: CASRPRQGSAYEQYF. The CDR3 coding sequence is TGTGCCAGCAGGCCGAGACAGGGATCGGCCTACGAGCAGTACTTC.

The V and J genes are TRBV4-3 and TRBJ2-1, with 10 positions matching TRBD2. The CDR3 has 17 amino acids. Per the germline V gene, CDR1 is LGHNA and CDR2 is YSLEER. V lost 0 bases, J lost 7 bases, and 9 bases stayed unmatched. CDR3 in DNA: TGCGCCAGCAGCCAAGAGAGGAGCGGGGGGGCCGGGAATGAGCAGTTCTTC. Its protein is CASSQERSGGAGNEQFF.

The rearrangement links TRBV20-1 to TRBJ1-5; TRBD1 might be the D (5 bases). V lost 5 bases, J lost 5 bases, and 16 bases lay in between. Germline values: CDR1 DFQATT, CDR2 SNEGSKA (reference sequence). The CDR3 runs 14 residues. The chain's CDR3 is CSAPAGVGDQPQHF. As DNA, the CDR3 is TGCAGTGCTCCGGCGGGGGTAGGGGATCAGCCCCAGCATTTT.

This rearrangement joins TRBV6-2 or TRBV6-3 to TRBJ2-5, with TRBD1 matching 9 bases. Losses at the gene ends were 5 bases for V and 1 base for J; bases not matched to a gene: 5. The length of the CDR3 is 15 residues. Germline-derived CDR1 and CDR2 are MNHEY and SVGEGT. CDR3 in amino acids: CASSGQGTSQETQYF. The CDR3 coding sequence is TGTGCCAGCAGTGGACAGGGGACGTCCCAAGAGACCCAGTACTTC.

This clonotype was seen once. The chain links TRBV3-1 to TRBJ2-1; D might be TRBD2 (7 bases). The V gene's germline CDR1 is LGHDT and CDR2 YNNKEL (reference sequence). This CDR3 has 14 residues. V lost 2 bases and J lost 10, with 15 bases in between. The CDR3, as DNA: TGTGCCAGCAGCCAACGACGGGGGGCCCCGGAGCAGTTCTTC. Translated: CASSQRRGAPEQFF.

The chain has TRBV13 and TRBJ1-2; D gene unclear. The V and J ends lost 1 base and 7 bases respectively, with 10 bases between them. The CDR3 runs 13 residues. The germline V gene has CDR1 PRHDT and CDR2 FYEKMQ (reference sequence). The CDR3 region is CASSLDRFTGYTF. The DNA of the CDR3 is TGTGCCAGCAGCTTAGATAGGTTCACTGGCTACACCTTC.

The rearrangement joins TRBV29-1 to TRBJ2-7; 7 positions agree with TRBD1. The V gene end was trimmed by 0 bases and the J gene end by 2 bases; junction bases not matched to a gene: 7. The germline CDR1 and CDR2 sequences are SQVTM and ANQGSEA. The CDR3 loop spans 15 amino acids. CDR3 sequence reads: CSVEEAETGTYEQYF. The CDR3 nucleotides read TGCAGCGTTGAAGAGGCGGAGACAGGGACCTACGAGCAGTACTTC.

V gene TRBV3-1 combines with J gene TRBJ1-2, with D unclear. Per germline, CDR1 LGHDT and CDR2 YNNKEL (reference sequence). The length of the CDR3 is 14 residues. The V gene lost 0 bases and the J gene lost 7 bases, with 12 bases spanning the gap. CDR3 DNA sequence: TGTGCCAGCAGCCAAGATAGGAGTGTCCGTGGCTACACCTTC. This gives the protein CASSQDRSVRGYTF.

The rearrangement joins TRBV7-2 to TRBJ1-1, with a weak D call TRBD1 (6 bases). V shed 5 bases and J shed 1 base, with 14 bases lying between them. Germline V gene sequence: CDR1 SGHTA, CDR2 FQGNSA. The CDR3 length is 15 residues. The CDR3 DNA is TGTGCCAGCAGCCGAGCTAGAGGGGGGAACACTGAAGCTTTCTTT. This translates into CASSRARGGNTEAFF. The whole variable domain, remainder taken from reference TRBV7-2 and TRBJ1-1, is GAGVSQSPSNKVTEKGKDVELRCDPISGHTALYWYRQSLGQGLEFLIYFQGNSAPDKSGLPSDRFSAERTGGSVSTLTIQRTQQEDSAVYLCASSRARGGNTEAFFGQGTRLTVV.